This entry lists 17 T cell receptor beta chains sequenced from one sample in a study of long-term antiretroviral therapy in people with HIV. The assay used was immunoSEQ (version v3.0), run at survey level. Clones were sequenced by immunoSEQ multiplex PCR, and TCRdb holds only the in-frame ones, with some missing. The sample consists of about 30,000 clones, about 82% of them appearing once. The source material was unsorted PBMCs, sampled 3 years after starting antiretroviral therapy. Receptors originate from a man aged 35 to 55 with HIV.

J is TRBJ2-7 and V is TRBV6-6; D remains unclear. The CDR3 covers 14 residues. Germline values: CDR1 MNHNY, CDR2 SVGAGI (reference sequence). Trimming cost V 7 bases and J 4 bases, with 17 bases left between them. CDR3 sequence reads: CASTLDIVEYEQYF. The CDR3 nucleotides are TGTGCCAGCACTCTGGATATCGTTGAGTACGAGCAGTACTTC.

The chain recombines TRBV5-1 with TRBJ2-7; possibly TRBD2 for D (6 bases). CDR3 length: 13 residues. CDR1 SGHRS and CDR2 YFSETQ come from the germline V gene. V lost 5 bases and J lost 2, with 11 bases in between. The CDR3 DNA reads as TGCGCCAGCAGGCGGGCGGGGACCTACGAGCAGTACTTC. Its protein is CASRRAGTYEQYF.

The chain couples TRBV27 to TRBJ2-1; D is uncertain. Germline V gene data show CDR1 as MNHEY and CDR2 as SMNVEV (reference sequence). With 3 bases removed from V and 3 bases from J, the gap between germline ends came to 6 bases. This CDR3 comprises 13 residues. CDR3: CASSFGSYNEQFF. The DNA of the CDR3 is TGTGCCAGCAGTTTTGGCAGCTACAATGAGCAGTTCTTC.

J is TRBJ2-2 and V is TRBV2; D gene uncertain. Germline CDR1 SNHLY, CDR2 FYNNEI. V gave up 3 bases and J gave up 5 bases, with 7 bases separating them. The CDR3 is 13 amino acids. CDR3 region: CASSETRTGELFF. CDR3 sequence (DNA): TGTGCCAGCAGTGAGACGAGAACCGGGGAGCTGTTTTTT.

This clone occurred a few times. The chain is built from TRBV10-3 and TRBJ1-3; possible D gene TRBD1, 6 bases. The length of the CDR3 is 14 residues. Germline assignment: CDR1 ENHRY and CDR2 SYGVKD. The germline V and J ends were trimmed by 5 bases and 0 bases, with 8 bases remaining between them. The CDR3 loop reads CAISLGGSGNTIYF. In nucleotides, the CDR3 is TGTGCCATCAGTTTAGGGGGCTCTGGAAACACCATATATTTT.

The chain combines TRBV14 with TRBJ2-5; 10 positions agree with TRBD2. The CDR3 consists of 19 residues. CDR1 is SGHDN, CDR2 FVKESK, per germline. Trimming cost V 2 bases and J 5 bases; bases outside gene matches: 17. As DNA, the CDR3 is TGTGCCAGCAGCCAAACTTCCCTAGCCCTAGCGGGAGTCGGCGAGACCCAGTACTTC. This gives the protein CASSQTSLALAGVGETQYF.

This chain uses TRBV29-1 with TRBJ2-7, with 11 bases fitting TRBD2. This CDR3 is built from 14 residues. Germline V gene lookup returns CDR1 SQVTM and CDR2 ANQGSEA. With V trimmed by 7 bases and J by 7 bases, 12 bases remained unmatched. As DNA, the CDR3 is TGCAGCGCGATGGGGACTAGCGGTATGGGGGAGCAGTACTTC. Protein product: CSAMGTSGMGEQYF.

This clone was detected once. This chain's CDR3 is CASASGTPLYNEQFF. CDR3 sequence (DNA): TGTGCCAGCGCCTCAGGGACACCACTTTACAATGAGCAGTTCTTC. The chain is built from TRBV6-5 and TRBJ2-1, with D perhaps matching TRBD1 (6 bases). V was cut by 8 bases and J by 4 bases, with 18 bases left in between. The CDR3 totals 15 residues. Germline V gene data show CDR1 as MNHEY and CDR2 as SVGAGI.

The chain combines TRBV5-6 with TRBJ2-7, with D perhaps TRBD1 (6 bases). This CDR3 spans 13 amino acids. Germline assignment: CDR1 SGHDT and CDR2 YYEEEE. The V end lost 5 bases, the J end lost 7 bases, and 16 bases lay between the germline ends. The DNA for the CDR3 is TGTGCCAGCAGGATTAGGGGGTTGGGGGAGCAGTACTTC. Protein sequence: CASRIRGLGEQYF.

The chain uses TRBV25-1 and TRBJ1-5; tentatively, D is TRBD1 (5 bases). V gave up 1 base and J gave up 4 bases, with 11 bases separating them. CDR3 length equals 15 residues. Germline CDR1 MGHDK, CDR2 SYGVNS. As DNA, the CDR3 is TGTGCCAGCAGTGAATCCAGGGTTAGTAATCAGCCCCAGCATTTT. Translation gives CASSESRVSNQPQHF. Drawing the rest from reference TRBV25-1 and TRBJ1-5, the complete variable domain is EADIYQTPRYLVIGTGKKITLECSQTMGHDKMYWYQQDPGMELHLIHYSYGVNSTEKGDLSSESTVSRIRTEHFPLTLESARPSHTSQYLCASSESRVSNQPQHFGDGTRLSIL.

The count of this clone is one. CDR3 residues: CASSEAGYEQYF. The CDR3 coding sequence is TGTGCCAGCAGTGAAGCGGGCTACGAGCAGTACTTC. The V gene is TRBV6-1, the J gene TRBJ2-7; no reliable D call. Trimming cost V 0 bases and J 3 bases, with 3 bases left between them. The CDR3 is 12 residues long. The germline gives CDR1 MNHNS, CDR2 SASEGT.

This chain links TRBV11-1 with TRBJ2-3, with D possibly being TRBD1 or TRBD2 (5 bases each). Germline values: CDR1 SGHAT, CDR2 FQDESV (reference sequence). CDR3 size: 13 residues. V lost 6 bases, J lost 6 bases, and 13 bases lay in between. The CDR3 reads CASSLGTLDTQYF. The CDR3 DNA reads TGTGCCAGCAGTCTCGGGACGTTGGATACGCAGTATTTT.

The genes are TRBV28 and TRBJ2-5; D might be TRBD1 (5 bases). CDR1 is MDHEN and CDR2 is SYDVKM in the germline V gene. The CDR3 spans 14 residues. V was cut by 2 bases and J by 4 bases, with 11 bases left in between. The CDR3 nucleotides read TGTGCCAGCAGTTTACCGCAGGGCCCAGAGACCCAGTACTTC. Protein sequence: CASSLPQGPETQYF.

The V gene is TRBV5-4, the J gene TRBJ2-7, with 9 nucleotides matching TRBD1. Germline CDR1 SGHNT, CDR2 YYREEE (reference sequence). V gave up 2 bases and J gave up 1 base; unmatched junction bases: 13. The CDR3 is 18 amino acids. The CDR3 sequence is CASSLVRGPGQGSYEQYF. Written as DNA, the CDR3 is TGTGCCAGCAGCTTAGTTAGAGGGCCGGGACAGGGATCCTACGAGCAGTACTTC. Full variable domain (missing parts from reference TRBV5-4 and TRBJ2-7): ETGVTQSPTHLIKTRGQQVTLRCSSQSGHNTVSWYQQALGQGPQFIFQYYREEENGRGNFPPRFSGLQFPNYSSELNVNALELDDSALYLCASSLVRGPGQGSYEQYFGPGTRLTVT.

The CDR3 DNA is TGCAGCGTTGGGACGGCCTCTGGGGCCAACGTCCTGACTTTC. It is translated as CSVGTASGANVLTF. This rearrangement joins TRBV29-1 to TRBJ2-6; no clear D gene. Trimming left V 4 bases short and J 0 bases short, with 7 bases between. The CDR3 extends over 14 amino acids. The germline V gene encodes CDR1 SQVTM and CDR2 ANQGSEA.

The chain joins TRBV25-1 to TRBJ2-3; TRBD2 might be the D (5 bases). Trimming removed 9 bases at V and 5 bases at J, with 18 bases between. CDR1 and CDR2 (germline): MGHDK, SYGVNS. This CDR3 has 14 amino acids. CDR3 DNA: TGTGCCAGTTACACACTAGTGGCTGGAGATACGCAGTATTTT. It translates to CASYTLVAGDTQYF. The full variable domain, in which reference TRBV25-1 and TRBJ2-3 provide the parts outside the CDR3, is EADIYQTPRYLVIGTGKKITLECSQTMGHDKMYWYQQDPGMELHLIHYSYGVNSTEKGDLSSESTVSRIRTEHFPLTLESARPSHTSQYLCASYTLVAGDTQYFGPGTRLTVL.

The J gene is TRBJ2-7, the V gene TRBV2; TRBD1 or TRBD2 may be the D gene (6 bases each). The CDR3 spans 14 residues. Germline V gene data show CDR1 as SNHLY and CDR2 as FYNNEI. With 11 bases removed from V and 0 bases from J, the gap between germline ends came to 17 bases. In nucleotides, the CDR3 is TGTGCCGGAGGAGGGGGAGCAGTCTCCTACGAGCAGTACTTC. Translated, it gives CAGGGGAVSYEQYF.